What follows is one T cell receptor beta chain and its context. Its antigen is not identified. The sample belongs to a study of blood T cells in healthy people across ages. About the research overall: Roughly one uniquely barcoded beta molecule per two T cells was captured. Findings and limits, study-wide: Per-million-T-cell TCR beta diversity fell roughly linearly with age.

Primers used in a second PCR of about 6 to 11 cycles were a sample-barcoded 5' primer and a J-beta primer mix. Each cDNA was tagged by a template-switch adaptor containing 12 random nucleotides. From the 5' RACE reads, TCRdb called clonotypes with MiXCR, one entry per CDR3 protein. Among 780,000 or so distinct CDR3 sequences listed, about 55% were seen once. V shed 4 bases and J 4 bases; nucleotides not matched to a gene: 14. The CDR3 is made up of 17 amino acids. The germline CDR1 and CDR2 sequences are SGHRS and YFSETQ. The sample taken for sequencing was blood. This TCR was sampled from an elderly man in good health. The chain couples TRBV5-1 to TRBJ1-1; 9 bases align to TRBD1. CDR3 amino acids: CASSTRTGAGRATEAFF. The CDR3 coding sequence is TGCGCCAGCAGCACTAGGACAGGGGCTGGTCGGGCCACTGAAGCTTTCTTT.